This record covers a single T cell receptor (beta chain). What it binds is not known. Profiled with immunoSEQ multiplex PCR; TCRdb holds only in-frame clones, not every one. The sample consists of roughly 82,000 clones, 89% of them appearing once. Stated time point: blood 4 weeks post-SBRT, at nephrectomy. The treatment here: 15 Gy SBRT to primary tumor, nephrectomy 4 weeks later. Nephrectomy followed 15 Gy stereotactic body radiation by 4 weeks. Radiation-treated patients gave blood at baseline, week 2 and week 4. This renal cell carcinoma was of the clear cell type. The data belong to a study of radiation and T cells in renal cell carcinoma. Points from the study as a whole: Top tumor clonotypes rose in blood 2 weeks post-radiation, then contracted.

The material sequenced was blood, taken from a patient whose treatment included radiotherapy and nephrectomy. The origin of this receptor is a woman aged 70-85 years with renal cell carcinoma.

CDR3 in DNA: TGCGCCAGCAGCTTAAAGGACAGACAAGAGACCCAGTACTTC. Amino acids: CASSLKDRQETQYF. The gene calls are TRBV5-1 and TRBJ2-5; D may be TRBD1 (6 bases). This CDR3 comprises 14 residues. From germline, CDR1 is SGHRS and CDR2 YFSETQ. V dropped 2 bases and J dropped 2 bases, with 10 bases sitting between them.